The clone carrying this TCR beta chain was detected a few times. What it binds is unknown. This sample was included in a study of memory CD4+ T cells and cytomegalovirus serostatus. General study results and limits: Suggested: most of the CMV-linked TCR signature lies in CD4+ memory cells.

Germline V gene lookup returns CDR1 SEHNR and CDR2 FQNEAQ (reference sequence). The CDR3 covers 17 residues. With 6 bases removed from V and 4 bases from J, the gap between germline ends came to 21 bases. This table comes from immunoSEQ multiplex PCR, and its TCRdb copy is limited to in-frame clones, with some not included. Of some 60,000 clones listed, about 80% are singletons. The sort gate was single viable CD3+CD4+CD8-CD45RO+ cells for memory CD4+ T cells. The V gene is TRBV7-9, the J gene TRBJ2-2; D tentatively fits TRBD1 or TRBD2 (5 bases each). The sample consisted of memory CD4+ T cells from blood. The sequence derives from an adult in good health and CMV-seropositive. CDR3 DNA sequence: TGTGCCAGCAGTTCTCGAGCTATGGGGGTTTTCACCGGGGAGCTGTTTTTT. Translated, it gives CASSSRAMGVFTGELFF.